This T cell receptor (beta chain) derives from a study of T cells after yellow fever vaccination (dated by TCRdb to between 2018 and 2021). Describing the broader study: The SMART-Seq v4 Ultra Low Input RNA kit was used to prepare libraries from fractions with low cell numbers. To follow T-cell clones before and after primary and booster YFV17D yellow fever vaccination, bulk TCR alpha and beta repertoires were sequenced over time. Two healthy male donors made up the cohort, one aged 18 to 30 years and the other aged 30 to 40 years. Blood was collected at multiple timepoints before and after primary and secondary immunization, and bulk PBMC replicates and cell subsets were isolated. The full study reports these points: A small fraction of clonotypes showed up in both the CD4 and CD8 compartments, probably as a result of convergent recombination. The secondary T-cell response was found to be weaker but faster than the primary response, with a peak reached on day 5 rather than on day 15. After the booster, most clones that had expanded after primary vaccination were detected again (about 97% of CD4 and around nine tenths of CD8), suggesting broad maintenance of memory. Only two donors were included in the study, so the extent to which the findings can be generalized is limited. FACS-sorted repertoires could contain abundant contaminating clonotypes from the bulk population, so computational filtering was required.

In the paper's terms, the treatment or condition label means: live attenuated yellow fever vaccine strain. At every blood-draw timepoint, two biological replicates of bulk PBMCs were collected. PBMCs were isolated from peripheral blood using a standard Ficoll-Paque protocol. TriZol was used to extract RNA from bulk PBMCs, from CD4 and CD8 fractions, and from dextramer-positive and dextramer-negative fractions. Synthesis of TCR cDNA relied on 5'RACE template switching, a step that introduced a universal primer site along with unique molecular identifiers. Priming for cDNA synthesis came from both the TCR alpha and TCR beta constant segments. Libraries were amplified in two PCR steps, with sample barcodes and sequencing adapters added in the second step. Sequencing of libraries was done on Illumina HiSeq 2500 (2x100 bp) or NovaSeq (2x150 bp). On the authors' methods: MIGEC handled demultiplexing of reads and collapsing into UMI consensus sequences, while MiXCR performed V(D)J alignment. Vaccine-responding clonotypes were defined with edgeR using replicate PBMC samples, requiring FDR below 0.01 and a log2 fold change above 5 up to day 15. Bulk clonotypes were assigned CD4 or CD8 identity according to which sequenced CD4 or CD8 repertoire held them at higher abundance. TCRdb cleaned the public reads at Q25 with fastp, built clones with MiXCR and kept in-frame beta chains. Under each unique CDR3 protein, matching rows form one entry showing the most common genes and DNA. The V and J calls reflect TCRdb's pipeline rather than the authors' work. This sample lists about 630,000 distinct CDR3 sequences; over 9% were detected once. The ten largest account for 14% to 15% of the sample.

V is cut back by 4 bases and J by 9 bases, with 2 bases in the junction unmatched. The CDR3 covers 13 residues, taking in both the cysteine and the phenylalanine. The only DNA kept is the CDR3, 39 bases in frame from the first base. This clonotype has more than one count but fewer than ten. Its cognate antigen has yet to be identified. No clone much larger than this one lies a single base away; base qualities are absent. Material: PBMCs, obtained on the day of the yellow fever booster vaccination. The TCR sequence derives from a man aged 25 to 40 who received the YFV17D yellow fever vaccine. The chain was built from TRBV12-3 or TRBV12-4 and TRBJ2-1; 11 junctional bases match TRBD2. Read as DNA, the sequence is TGTGCCAGCAGTTCGACTAGCGGGACTGAGCAGTTCTTC. It translates to CASSSTSGTEQFF.